Shown below are 24 T cell receptor beta chains from a single sample sequenced in a study of CD8+ T cells in alopecia areata. Indicated treatment: oral pan-JAK inhibitor, 5-10 mg twice daily. After isolation, RNA underwent reverse transcription to generate cDNA as the sequencing template. Sequencing used immunoSEQ multiplex PCR; TCRdb keeps in-frame clones, though not all of them. Seen here are 150,000 to 250,000 clones, 60% to 70% observed once, and the top ten hold less than 4%. The sequences come from CD4+ T cells sorted from blood, collected at week 4, from a patient treated with tofacitinib. The receptors derive from a human donor with alopecia areata.

A remark on this clone: Distinct nucleotide sequences in the sample also encode this CDR3. The V call is TRBV29-1, the J call TRBJ2-7; 10 positions agree with TRBD1. The CDR3 extends over 13 amino acids. J was trimmed by 4 bases and V by 6 bases; bases with no gene match: 6. The germline gives CDR1 SQVTM, CDR2 ANQGSEA. CDR3 DNA: TGCAGCGTAGCACGGGACAGGGGATACGAGCAGTACTTC. It yields the protein CSVARDRGYEQYF.

The V gene is TRBV29-1, the J gene TRBJ2-3; 7 nucleotides agree with TRBD1. This CDR3 has 13 residues. CDR1 and CDR2 (germline): SQVTM, ANQGSEA. V shed 4 bases, J shed 9 bases, and the junction held 10 bases outside the gene matches. CDR3 sequence: CSVARQGTRTQYF. In DNA, the CDR3 is TGCAGCGTTGCCCGACAGGGCACCCGCACGCAGTATTTT.

The rearrangement uses TRBV7-3 and TRBJ2-3; D is possibly TRBD2 (7 bases). Trimming pared 0 bases from V and 2 bases from J, leaving 9 bases between. Germline CDR1 SGHTA, CDR2 FQGTGA. CDR3 length equals 15 residues. The DNA of the CDR3 is TGTGCCAGCAGCTTAACTCGGGGGGCCACAGATACGCAGTATTTT. Amino acids: CASSLTRGATDTQYF. The entire variable domain, with the rest obtained from reference TRBV7-3 and TRBJ2-3, is as follows: GAGVSQTPSNKVTEKGKYVELRCDPISGHTALYWYRQSLGQGPEFLIYFQGTGAADDSGLPNDRFFAVRPEGSVSTLKIQRTERGDSAVYLCASSLTRGATDTQYFGPGTRLTVL.

The chain is built from TRBV9 and TRBJ1-2; TRBD1 is a possible D gene (5 bases). Germline V gene sequence: CDR1 SGDLS, CDR2 YYNGEE. The CDR3 loop spans 15 amino acids. Trimming took off 5 bases at V and 6 bases at J, with 20 bases between the two ends. CDR3 protein: CASRSPHGGSHGYTF. The CDR3 region has the DNA TGTGCCAGCAGGTCCCCCCATGGGGGGAGCCATGGCTACACCTTC.

The genes are TRBV29-1 and TRBJ2-2; no clear D gene. The V and J ends lost 4 bases and 2 bases respectively, with 11 bases between them. CDR1 is SQVTM, CDR2 ANQGSEA, per germline. The CDR3 has 14 amino acids. CDR3 loop: CSVVSRLNTGELFF. For the CDR3, the DNA is TGCAGCGTTGTATCCCGGCTTAACACCGGGGAGCTGTTTTTT.

This chain links TRBV25-1 with TRBJ1-2; 8 bases are shared with TRBD1. Germline loops: CDR1 MGHDK, CDR2 SYGVNS. The ends lost 6 bases at V and 8 bases at J; junction bases unmatched: 8. This CDR3 region has 13 residues. CDR3 amino acids: CASSPSGQGGYTF. Written as DNA, the CDR3 is TGTGCCAGCAGCCCCTCCGGACAGGGAGGCTACACCTTC.

The rearrangement uses TRBV12-5 and TRBJ1-6, with D perhaps TRBD1 (5 bases). The V end lost 2 bases, the J end lost 7 bases, and 9 bases lay between the germline ends. The CDR3 has 14 residues. CDR1 and CDR2 (germline): LGHNT, FRNRAP. The CDR3 DNA reads TGTGCTAGTGGTTTGTCCGGGGCCAATTCACCCCTCCACTTT. Translating gives CASGLSGANSPLHF.

The chain has TRBV28 and TRBJ1-2, with 8 bases lining up with TRBD1. CDR1 is MDHEN, CDR2 SYDVKM, per germline. The ends lost 0 bases at V and 7 bases at J; junction bases unmatched: 7. The CDR3 has 15 amino acids. The CDR3 is CASSLWQGASSGYTF. Here the CDR3 DNA reads TGTGCCAGCAGTTTATGGCAGGGGGCAAGCTCTGGCTACACCTTC.

The table lists this clone with many counts. The chain joins TRBV19 to TRBJ2-7; D may be TRBD2 (6 bases). CDR3 length: 14 residues. Trimming took 4 bases from V and 6 from J, leaving 16 bases between them. Germline CDR1 reads LNHDA; CDR2 reads SQIVND (reference sequence). The chain's CDR3 is CASSTRDSRGEQYF. DNA for the CDR3: TGTGCCAGTAGTACGCGGGACTCCCGGGGCGAGCAGTACTTC.

In this sample, this clone turned up a few times. CDR3: CASSLARQGRRSPLHF. The CDR3 DNA reads TGTGCCAGCAGCTTAGCACGGCAGGGGAGAAGGTCACCCCTCCACTTT. The V and J genes are TRBV7-9 and TRBJ1-6; D may be TRBD1 (6 bases). The V gene lost 0 bases and the J gene lost 10 bases, with 16 bases spanning the gap. The CDR3 is made up of 16 amino acids. In germline, CDR1 is SEHNR, CDR2 FQNEAQ (reference sequence). Supplemented by reference TRBV7-9 and TRBJ1-6, the full variable domain reads DTGVSQNPRHKITKRGQNVTFRCDPISEHNRLYWYRQTLGQGPEFLTYFQNEAQLEKSRLLSDRFSAERPKGSFSTLEIQRTEQGDSAMYLCASSLARQGRRSPLHFGNGTRLTVT.

This clone was observed once. The J gene is TRBJ2-1, the V gene TRBV29-1; 9 bases are a match to TRBD2. J was trimmed by 6 bases and V by 5 bases; bases with no gene match: 5. Germline V CDR1 and CDR2: SQVTM, ANQGSEA. The CDR3 consists of 13 residues. CDR3 amino acids: CSVTSGPINEQFF. The CDR3 nucleotides are TGCAGCGTTACTAGCGGGCCCATCAATGAGCAGTTCTTC.

The genes are TRBV7-9 and TRBJ2-1; perhaps TRBD1 as D (6 bases). V lost 7 bases, J lost 6 bases, and 13 bases lay in between. In germline, CDR1 is SEHNR, CDR2 FQNEAQ (reference sequence). The CDR3 loop spans 13 amino acids. The CDR3 DNA reads as TGTGCCAGCATGACGTTAGGGGGCAATGAGCAGTTCTTC. It translates to CASMTLGGNEQFF.

This clone was picked up a small number of times. The chain is built from TRBV15 and TRBJ2-1, with 8 bases fitting TRBD1. The CDR3 contains 14 residues. V shed 7 bases, J shed 4 bases, and the junction held 6 bases outside the gene matches. CDR1 is LNHNV and CDR2 is YYDKDF in the germline V gene (reference sequence). Written as DNA, the CDR3 is TGTGCCACCACGACAGGGGCCCTGTACAATGAGCAGTTCTTC. This encodes CATTTGALYNEQFF.

The chain has TRBV2 and TRBJ1-1; TRBD1 is a possible D gene (5 bases). The CDR3 runs to 12 residues. V lost 6 bases and J 8 bases, leaving 13 bases between the germline ends. The germline V gene encodes CDR1 SNHLY and CDR2 FYNNEI. In nucleotides, the CDR3 is TGTGCCAGCAGGGACATTTGGTTAGAAGCTTTCTTT. Protein: CASRDIWLEAFF.

The genes are TRBV4-1 and TRBJ2-4; TRBD2 matches 7 bases. In germline, CDR1 is MGHRA, CDR2 YSYEKL. V lost 3 bases to trimming and J lost 15 bases; unmatched junction nucleotides: 17. This CDR3 spans 15 amino acids. CDR3 in DNA: TGCGCCAGCAGCCACGGGACTCAAGCGGGGACCGTGTTGTACTTC. Its translation is CASSHGTQAGTVLYF.

The genes are TRBV5-1 and TRBJ2-7, with TRBD1 matching over 8 bases. This CDR3 contains 16 residues. Germline V gene lookup returns CDR1 SGHRS and CDR2 YFSETQ. V was pared by 3 bases and J by 0 bases, with 8 bases of the junction left unmatched. Written as DNA, the CDR3 is TGCGCCAGCAGCTCGACAGGGGCCCCCCTCTCCTACGAGCAGTACTTC. Amino acid sequence: CASSSTGAPLSYEQYF.

This clone occurred a few times. The V and J genes are TRBV29-1 and TRBJ2-5; tentatively, D is TRBD2 (6 bases). This CDR3 is built from 13 residues. CDR1 and CDR2 from the germline V gene are SQVTM and ANQGSEA. Trimming shortened V by 8 bases and J by 5 bases, and 18 bases separated the two germline ends. CDR3 coding DNA: TGCAGCCCCACTGTCGGGGGTGGGGAGACCCAGTACTTC. Its protein product is CSPTVGGGETQYF.

The chain couples TRBV29-1 to TRBJ1-2; no reliable D call. Trimming shortened V by 6 bases and J by 7 bases, and 9 bases separated the two germline ends. CDR3 length: 10 amino acids. Germline CDR1 is SQVTM and CDR2 is ANQGSEA. The DNA for the CDR3 is TGCAGCGTCCCTAGGAGTGGCTACACCTTC. Protein sequence: CSVPRSGYTF.

The J gene is TRBJ1-1, the V gene TRBV30, with D possibly TRBD1 on 6 matching bases. V was trimmed by 0 bases and J by 9 bases, leaving 11 bases between them. The CDR3 contains 12 residues. Germline V lookup: CDR1 GTSNPN, CDR2 SVGIG (reference sequence). The CDR3 sequence: CAWSVPDSKAFF. The CDR3 DNA reads as TGTGCCTGGAGTGTACCGGACAGTAAAGCTTTCTTT.

The chain combines TRBV29-1 with TRBJ1-1; D remains unclear. The germline V and J ends were trimmed by 3 bases and 7 bases, with 9 bases remaining between them. Germline V gene lookup returns CDR1 SQVTM and CDR2 ANQGSEA. The CDR3 runs to 11 residues. The chain's CDR3 is CSVESVFEAFF. The CDR3, as DNA: TGCAGCGTTGAGTCAGTTTTTGAAGCTTTCTTT.

This sequence joins TRBV4-3 and TRBJ2-5; TRBD2 agrees at 8 bases. The germline CDR1 and CDR2 sequences are LGHNA and YSLEER. This CDR3 has 16 residues. V shed 0 bases, J shed 4 bases, and the junction held 7 bases outside the gene matches. The CDR3 loop reads CASSQDRRGGGETQYF. The CDR3 DNA is TGCGCCAGCAGCCAAGATCGACGGGGGGGCGGAGAGACCCAGTACTTC.

V gene TRBV30 combines with J gene TRBJ2-5; the D is unclear. Germline CDR1 and CDR2: GTSNPN and SVGIG (reference sequence). The CDR3 has 13 amino acids. V was trimmed by 4 bases and J by 4 bases, leaving 13 bases between them. The CDR3, as DNA: TGTGCCTGGAAAGGTTTAGGCAGAGAGACCCAGTACTTC. It is translated as CAWKGLGRETQYF.

The rearrangement joins TRBV29-1 to TRBJ2-7; tentative D call: TRBD1 (6 bases). This CDR3 has 13 residues. Germline CDR1 and CDR2: SQVTM and ANQGSEA. Trimming took off 4 bases at V and 0 bases at J, with 10 bases between the two ends. The DNA for the CDR3 is TGCAGCGTTGCGGGACACCTCTCCTACGAGCAGTACTTC. It codes for CSVAGHLSYEQYF.

The genes are TRBV28 and TRBJ2-1, with D unresolved. This CDR3 comprises 13 residues. Germline CDR1 MDHEN, CDR2 SYDVKM. Trimming removed 6 bases at V and 5 bases at J, with 11 bases between. CDR3 in DNA: TGTGCCAGCAGCCCCCGGGCCCACAATGAGCAGTTCTTC. Protein sequence: CASSPRAHNEQFF.